This record looks at one T cell receptor beta chain sequence and its context. Profiling relied on immunoSEQ multiplex PCR, and the TCRdb table lists in-frame clones only, not all of them. The sample records almost 20,000 clones, about 85% being singletons. This specimen belongs to a study of blood T cell repertoires in COVID-19. Study-wide background: Sites across the United States, Italy and Spain contributed samples from acute and convalescent COVID-19. Sources were T cells, B-cell-depleted T cells, or PBMCs; the material itself was cDNA or gDNA.

CDR1 and CDR2 from the germline V gene are LGHDT and YNNKEL (reference sequence). The CDR3 is 16 amino acids. Trimming at V came to 4 bases and at J to 7 bases, leaving 11 bases not matched to a gene. This sequence joins TRBV3-1 (or the pseudogene TRBV3-2) and TRBJ2-3, with TRBD2 identical over 10 bases. The material sequenced was peripheral blood. The TCR originated in a human donor with active COVID-19. The donor label of this sample is uncertain. Here the CDR3 reads CASSRTLAGEAYTQYF. The DNA for the CDR3 is TGTGCCAGCAGCCGGACCCTAGCGGGAGAGGCATATACGCAGTATTTT.